The T cell receptor beta chain under discussion was sequenced for a study of cytomegalovirus exposure and HLA in healthy donors. The PCR had 60 Vbeta and 13 Jbeta primers. Clones were sequenced by immunoSEQ multiplex PCR, and TCRdb holds only the in-frame ones, with some missing. The repertoire holds over 150,000 clones, with around 80% as singletons. The germline V gene has CDR1 SGHRS and CDR2 YFSETQ. V lost 5 bases, J lost 1 base, and 15 bases lay in between. The CDR3 consists of 15 residues. This clonotype originated in a man between 35 and 55 years old in good health and CMV-seronegative. What was sequenced was PBMCs. The genes are TRBV5-1 and TRBJ1-1, with D possibly being TRBD1 (6 bases). CDR3 nucleotide sequence: TGCGCCAGCAGTTTTAACAGGGCCCCGAACACTGAAGCTTTCTTT. It yields the protein CASSFNRAPNTEAFF.